A selection of T cell receptor beta chains follows, all from one sample in a study of T cells in Graves' hyperthyroidism and ophthalmopathy. Via MiXCR, TCRdb re-called the multiplex PCR reads, giving one row per CDR3 protein. This sample carries around 300,000 distinct CDR3 sequences, 13% of them seen once, and the ten largest clones take 7.8%. The sequenced sample was blood. All receptors come from a woman aged 30 to 39 with Graves' hyperthyroidism that later progressed to Graves' ophthalmopathy. Both conserved end residues are part of each CDR3. The D gene is left open where the match is weak. Only part of the rows carry a size: once, few, many, or a class if the clone is expanded.

V gene: TRBV6-2/TRBV6-3
clone size: many
D gene: -
J gene: TRBJ2-7
CDR3 DNA: TGTGCCAGCAGTTACCCGGGGCAGGGGACTCGCGAGCAGTACTTC
CDR3 protein: CASSYPGQGTREQYF

V gene: TRBV4-2
clone size: many
D gene: -
J gene: TRBJ2-7
CDR3 DNA: TGTGCCAGCAGCCAAGATCCTGGGCAGGCCTACGAGCAGTACTTC
CDR3 protein: CASSQDPGQAYEQYF

V gene: TRBV5-5
clone size: once
D gene: TRBD1
J gene: TRBJ2-1
CDR3 DNA: TGTGCCAGCAGCTATTGGACAGGGCATGAGCAGTTCTTC
CDR3 protein: CASSYWTGHEQFF

V gene: TRBV28
clone size: many
D gene: -
J gene: TRBJ2-5
CDR3 DNA: TGTGCCAGCAGCTTAACGGGGGTGCAGAGGACCCAGTACTTC
CDR3 protein: CASSLTGVQRTQYF

V gene: TRBV7-3
clone size: few
D gene: TRBD2
J gene: TRBJ2-7
CDR3 DNA: TGTGCCAGCAGCCCCGGCGGGGGAGCGGGGAGAACTTACGAGCAGTACTTC
CDR3 protein: CASSPGGGAGRTYEQYF

V gene: TRBV7-6
clone size: many
D gene: -
J gene: TRBJ2-1
CDR3 DNA: TGTGCCAGCAGCTTGGTCCGGGACTACAATGAGCAGTTCTTC
CDR3 protein: CASSLVRDYNEQFF

V gene: TRBV6-2/TRBV6-3
clone size: many
D gene: TRBD2
J gene: TRBJ2-5
CDR3 DNA: TGTGCCAGCAGTCGGGGACTAGCGAGATTAGAGGAGACCCAGTACTTC
CDR3 protein: CASSRGLARLEETQYF

V gene: TRBV7-6
clone size: many
D gene: -
J gene: TRBJ1-5
CDR3 DNA: TGTGCCAGCAGCTCCGGGAGGGGGGAAGGCAATCAGCCCCAGCATTTT
CDR3 protein: CASSSGRGEGNQPQHF

V gene: TRBV12-3/TRBV12-4
clone size: few
D gene: TRBD2
J gene: TRBJ2-2
CDR3 DNA: TGTGCCAGCAGTAGGATGGGACTAGCGGGAGAGGCCGGGGAGCTGTTTTTT
CDR3 protein: CASSRMGLAGEAGELFF

V gene: TRBV24-1
clone size: -
D gene: TRBD2
J gene: TRBJ2-1
CDR3 DNA: TGTGCCACCAGTGATCTATTAGCGGGAAACAATGAGCAGTTCTTC
CDR3 protein: CATSDLLAGNNEQFF

V gene: TRBV13
clone size: many
D gene: -
J gene: TRBJ2-1
CDR3 DNA: TGTGCCAGCAGACCGCATCTATGGGAATTGGGAAATGAGCAGTTCTTC
CDR3 protein: CASRPHLWELGNEQFF

V gene: TRBV5-6
clone size: -
D gene: TRBD1
J gene: TRBJ1-1
CDR3 DNA: TGTGCCAGCAGCTCCCCCGGGACAGGGATTGTGAAAGCTTTCTTT
CDR3 protein: CASSSPGTGIVKAFF

V gene: TRBV6-6
clone size: many
D gene: -
J gene: TRBJ1-1
CDR3 DNA: TGTGCCAGCAGTTACCGGGGAGTAGGAGCTTTCTTT
CDR3 protein: CASSYRGVGAFF

V gene: TRBV7-2
clone size: many
D gene: -
J gene: TRBJ2-7
CDR3 DNA: TGTGCCAGCAGCAAACAAACTAGAGGGGGAGGGGAGAGATACGAGCAGTACTTC
CDR3 protein: CASSKQTRGGGERYEQYF

V gene: TRBV11-3
clone size: many
D gene: -
J gene: TRBJ2-2
CDR3 DNA: TGTGCCAGCAGCTTATCGGGCCTCGGGGGTTTCGGGGAGCTGTTTTTT
CDR3 protein: CASSLSGLGGFGELFF

V gene: TRBV19
clone size: -
D gene: -
J gene: TRBJ2-1
CDR3 DNA: TGTGCCAGTAGTATGGGTCAGAACTCCTACAATGAGCAGTTCTTC
CDR3 protein: CASSMGQNSYNEQFF

V gene: TRBV18
clone size: many
D gene: -
J gene: TRBJ1-1
CDR3 DNA: TGTGCCAGCTCACCATTTGACGGCACGGGCACTGAAGCTTTCTTT
CDR3 protein: CASSPFDGTGTEAFF

V gene: TRBV12-3/TRBV12-4
clone size: many
D gene: -
J gene: TRBJ1-2
CDR3 DNA: TGTGCCAGCAGTTTGGGGGGGACCCATGGCTACACCTTC
CDR3 protein: CASSLGGTHGYTF